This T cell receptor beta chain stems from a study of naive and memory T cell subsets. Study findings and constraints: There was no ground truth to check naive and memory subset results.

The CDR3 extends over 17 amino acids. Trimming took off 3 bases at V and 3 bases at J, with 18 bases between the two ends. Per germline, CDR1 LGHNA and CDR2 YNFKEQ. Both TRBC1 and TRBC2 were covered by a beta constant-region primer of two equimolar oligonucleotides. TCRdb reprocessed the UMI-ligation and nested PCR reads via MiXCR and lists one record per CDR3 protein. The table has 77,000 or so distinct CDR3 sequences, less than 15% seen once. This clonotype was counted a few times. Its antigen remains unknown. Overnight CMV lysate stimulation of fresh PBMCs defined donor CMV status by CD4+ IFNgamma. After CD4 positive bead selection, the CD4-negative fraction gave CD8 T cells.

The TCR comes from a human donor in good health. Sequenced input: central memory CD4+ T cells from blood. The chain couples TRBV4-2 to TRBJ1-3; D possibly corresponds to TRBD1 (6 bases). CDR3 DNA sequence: TGTGCCAGCAGCCACGATCAAGGGGGAGAGGGTGGAAACACCATATATTTT. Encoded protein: CASSHDQGGEGGNTIYF.